This note documents a single TCR beta chain sequence. Antigen unknown. The data were taken from a study of cytomegalovirus exposure and HLA in healthy donors. Study results and limitations: Several V segments, TRBV6-2 and TRBV6-3 among them, could not be told apart and were dropped. In a later analysis, a missense DCLRE1C variant was linked to TCR beta V- and J-gene trimming. Later work associated roughly 17,000 TCR beta sequences with HLA alleles at 0.05 false discovery rate.

The PCR ran on 60 Vbeta and 13 Jbeta primers. The method was immunoSEQ multiplex PCR; TCRdb's version includes in-frame clones alone and lacks a portion of them. The sample lists 90,000 to 120,000 clones, less than 85% seen once, with 2% to 3% in the top ten. V was cut by 3 bases and J by 7 bases, with 10 bases left in between. Germline V lookup: CDR1 SEHNR, CDR2 FQNEAQ (reference sequence). CDR3 size: 12 residues. The sample taken for sequencing was PBMCs. The rearrangement links TRBV7-9 to TRBJ2-7, with a tentative D call TRBD2 (7 bases). This receptor was obtained from a man in his late teens or twenties in good health and CMV-seronegative. The CDR3 nucleotides are TGTGCCAGCAGCTTGGGAGGGGGAGAGCAGTACTTC. Protein: CASSLGGGEQYF.